Below are 14 T cell receptor beta chains sequenced from a single sample in a study of shared clonotypes between healthy human individuals. As defined, naive CD8 cells were CD45RO-negative and positively selected for CCR7, with terminally differentiated effector memory CD45RA+ cells excluded. Sequencing was performed with immunoSEQ multiplex PCR; in TCRdb, only in-frame clones are kept and a portion is missing. Seen here are about 1,900,000 clones, 85% to 95% observed once, and the top ten hold 1.2%. Sample: naive CD8+ T cells sorted from blood. All receptors derive from a man between 18 and 29 years old in good health.

This chain links TRBV11-2 with TRBJ2-2; 16 bases are shared with TRBD2. CDR3 length: 19 amino acids. Trimming removed 5 bases from V and 5 bases from J; junction bases left unmatched: 11. Germline CDR1 and CDR2: SGHAT and FQNNGV. The CDR3: CASSPTGLAGGPRTGELFF. The CDR3 region has the DNA TGTGCCAGCAGCCCCACGGGACTAGCGGGAGGGCCCAGGACCGGGGAGCTGTTTTTT.

Written as DNA, the CDR3 is TGCGCCAGCAGTTCGCCGACAGGGGGTGAAGAGACCCAGTACTTC. Protein: CASSSPTGGEETQYF. The chain employs TRBV5-1 and TRBJ2-5; 9 nucleotides agree with TRBD1. With V trimmed by 5 bases and J by 3 bases, 8 bases remained unmatched. The CDR3 consists of 15 residues. CDR1 SGHRS and CDR2 YFSETQ come from the germline V gene.

The rearrangement joins TRBV27 to TRBJ1-4, with D tentatively TRBD1 (6 bases). Trimming cost V 5 bases and J 8 bases, with 18 bases left between them. The germline V gene encodes CDR1 MNHEY and CDR2 SMNVEV (reference sequence). This CDR3 is built from 15 residues. CDR3 loop: CASSMYRVGSEKLFF. The CDR3 DNA reads TGTGCCAGCAGTATGTACAGGGTGGGGAGCGAAAAACTGTTTTTT.

The chain couples TRBV2 to TRBJ1-2; 7 nucleotides line up with TRBD1. The CDR3 loop spans 16 amino acids. Germline V gives CDR1 SNHLY, CDR2 FYNNEI. Trimming took 1 base from V and 4 from J; bases not matched to a gene: 9. CDR3 in amino acids: CASSEVDRDSLYGYTF. The CDR3 DNA follows: TGTGCCAGCAGTGAAGTCGACAGGGATTCCCTCTATGGCTACACCTTC.

The chain carries TRBV10-2 and TRBJ2-1; 12 bases agree with TRBD2. V lost 4 bases and J lost 4; bases outside the gene matches: 5. The CDR3 has 16 amino acids. The germline CDR1 and CDR2 sequences are WSHSY and SAAADI. CDR3 DNA sequence: TGCGCCAGCAGTGGCCCGACTAGCGGGAGTTACAATGAGCAGTTCTTC. This codes for CASSGPTSGSYNEQFF.

This chain joins TRBV30 and TRBJ2-5; D remains unclear. The germline gives CDR1 GTSNPN, CDR2 SVGIG (reference sequence). Trimming shortened V by 4 bases and J by 5 bases, and 8 bases separated the two germline ends. The CDR3 totals 11 residues. In nucleotides, the CDR3 is TGTGCCTGGACAGTAGGGGAGACCCAGTACTTC. As protein: CAWTVGETQYF.

For the CDR3, the DNA is TGTGCCACACAACGGGGGGCCTTAACCTACGAGCAGTACTTC. Residues: CATQRGALTYEQYF. This chain links TRBV2 with TRBJ2-7, with a tentative D call TRBD2 (7 bases). The V end lost 10 bases, the J end lost 2 bases, and 18 bases lay between the germline ends. CDR3 length equals 14 residues. CDR1 is SNHLY, CDR2 FYNNEI, per germline.

This chain uses TRBV5-1 with TRBJ2-2, with D perhaps TRBD1 (5 bases). Trimming took 0 bases from V and 1 from J, leaving 7 bases between them. CDR1 and CDR2 from the germline V gene are SGHRS and YFSETQ. The CDR3 totals 15 residues. In nucleotides, the CDR3 is TGCGCCAGCAGCTTGGCACAGGTGAACACCGGGGAGCTGTTTTTT. Amino acid sequence: CASSLAQVNTGELFF.

This chain joins TRBV4-3 and TRBJ2-5, with 7 bases fitting TRBD1. Germline trimming cut 4 bases from V and 4 bases from J; bases unmatched to any gene: 12. The CDR3 consists of 16 residues. CDR1 and CDR2 (germline): LGHNA, YSLEER. For the CDR3, the DNA is TGCGCCAGCAGCCCGCAGACAGGGACGTGGGGAGAGACCCAGTACTTC. Protein sequence: CASSPQTGTWGETQYF.

The V gene is TRBV6-1, the J gene TRBJ2-7; possibly TRBD1 for D (5 bases). Germline-derived CDR1 and CDR2 are MNHNS and SASEGT. This CDR3 contains 15 residues. Trimming left V 2 bases short and J 2 bases short, with 13 bases between. DNA of the CDR3: TGTGCCAGCAGTGAACGCGCAGGGTTGGCCTACGAGCAGTACTTC. Encoded protein: CASSERAGLAYEQYF.

The genes are TRBV28 and TRBJ1-6; D may be TRBD1 (5 bases). Germline loops: CDR1 MDHEN, CDR2 SYDVKM. V was pared by 3 bases and J by 14 bases, with 17 bases between. The CDR3 consists of 14 residues. The CDR3 DNA reads TGTGCCAGCAGTTTCCCAGGGTCGAATTCGGCCCTCCACTTT. Its protein product is CASSFPGSNSALHF.

V and J are TRBV7-3 and TRBJ1-4, with a weak D call TRBD1 (5 bases). The V gene's germline CDR1 is SGHTA and CDR2 FQGTGA. The CDR3 is 13 residues long. With 4 bases removed from V and 8 bases from J, the gap between germline ends came to 11 bases. CDR3 residues: CASSSGAGEKLFF. CDR3 DNA: TGTGCCAGCAGCTCCGGGGCTGGCGAAAAACTGTTTTTT.

The chain is built from TRBV4-3 and TRBJ2-7; D might be TRBD2 (5 bases). V lost 3 bases and J lost 0, with 12 bases in between. CDR3 length: 15 residues. CDR1 LGHNA and CDR2 YSLEER come from the germline V gene. CDR3 sequence: CASSHTAEPSYEQYF. DNA of the CDR3: TGCGCCAGCAGCCATACAGCGGAACCCTCCTACGAGCAGTACTTC.

In the case of this clone: The sample has other DNA sequences that encode this CDR3 too. The chain uses TRBV4-1 and TRBJ2-7; tentatively, D is TRBD1 (6 bases). Germline-derived CDR1 and CDR2 are MGHRA and YSYEKL. The CDR3 is 13 residues long. Trimming removed 1 base at V and 6 bases at J, with 10 bases between. The CDR3 region is CASSQGGLLEQYF. In DNA form, the CDR3 reads TGCGCCAGCAGCCAAGGGGGGCTTCTCGAGCAGTACTTC.